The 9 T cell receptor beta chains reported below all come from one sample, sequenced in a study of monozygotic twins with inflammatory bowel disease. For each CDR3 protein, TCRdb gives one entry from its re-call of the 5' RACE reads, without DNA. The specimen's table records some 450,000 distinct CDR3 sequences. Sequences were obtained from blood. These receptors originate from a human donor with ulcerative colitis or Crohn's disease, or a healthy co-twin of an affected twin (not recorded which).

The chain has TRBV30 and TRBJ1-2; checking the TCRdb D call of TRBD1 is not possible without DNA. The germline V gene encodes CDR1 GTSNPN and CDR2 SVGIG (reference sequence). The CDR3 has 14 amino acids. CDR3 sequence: CAWSPGTVPGGYTF. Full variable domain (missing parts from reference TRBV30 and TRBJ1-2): SQTIHQWPATLVQPVGSPLSLECTVEGTSNPNLYWYRQAAGRGLQLLFYSVGIGQISSEVPQNLSASRPQDRQFILSSKKLLLSDSGFYLCAWSPGTVPGGYTFGSGTRLTVV.

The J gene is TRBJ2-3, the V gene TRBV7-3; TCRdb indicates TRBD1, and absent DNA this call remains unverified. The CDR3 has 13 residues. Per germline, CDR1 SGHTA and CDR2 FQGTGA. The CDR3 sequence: CASSGQSADTQYF.

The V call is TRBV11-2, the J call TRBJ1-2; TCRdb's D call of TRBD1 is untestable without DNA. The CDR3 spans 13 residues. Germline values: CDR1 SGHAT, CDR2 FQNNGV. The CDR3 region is CASSQGAQRGYTF.

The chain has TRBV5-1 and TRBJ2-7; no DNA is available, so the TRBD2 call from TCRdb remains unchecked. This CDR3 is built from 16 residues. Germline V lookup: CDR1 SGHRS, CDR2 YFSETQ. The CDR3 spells CASSPSKVAGGLEQYF. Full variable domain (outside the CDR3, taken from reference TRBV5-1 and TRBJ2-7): KAGVTQTPRYLIKTRGQQVTLSCSPISGHRSVSWYQQTPGQGLQFLFEYFSETQRNKGNFPGRFSGRQFSNSRSEMNVSTLELGDSALYLCASSPSKVAGGLEQYFGPGTRLTVT.

The CDR3 sequence: CSARDGGGSSGGLQYF. The V gene is TRBV20-1, the J gene TRBJ2-3; the TRBD2 assignment by TCRdb is unverifiable without DNA. Per germline, CDR1 DFQATT and CDR2 SNEGSKA (reference sequence). The CDR3 has 16 amino acids.

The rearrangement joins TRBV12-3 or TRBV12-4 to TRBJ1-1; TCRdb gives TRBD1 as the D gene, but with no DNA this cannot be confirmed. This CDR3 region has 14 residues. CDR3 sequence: CASTRTGVGTEAFF.

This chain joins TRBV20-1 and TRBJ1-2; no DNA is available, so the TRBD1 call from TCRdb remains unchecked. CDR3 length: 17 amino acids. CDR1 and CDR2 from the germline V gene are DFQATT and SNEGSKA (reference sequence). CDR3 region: CSARPTGQGSFTYGYTF.

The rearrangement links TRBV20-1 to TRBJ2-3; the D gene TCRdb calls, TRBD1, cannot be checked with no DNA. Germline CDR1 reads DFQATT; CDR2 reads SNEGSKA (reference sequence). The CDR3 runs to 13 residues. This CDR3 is CSARPSGLDTQYF.

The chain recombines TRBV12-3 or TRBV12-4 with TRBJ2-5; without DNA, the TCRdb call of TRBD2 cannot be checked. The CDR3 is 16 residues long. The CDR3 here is CASSSLSGGAPETQYF.